This T cell receptor beta chain was recovered during a study of blood T cell repertoires in COVID-19. As for the study in general: The United States, Italy and Spain supplied acute and convalescent COVID-19 samples.

CDR1 GTSNPN and CDR2 SVGIG come from the germline V gene (reference sequence). This CDR3 region has 19 residues. The V segment lost 0 bases and the J segment 0 bases; nucleotides outside the gene matches: 16. Source study methods: Nucleated cell number was recorded as an estimate derived from reference gene primer amplification. TCRdb keeps only in-frame clones here, not all; method: immunoSEQ multiplex PCR. The D gene and trimming were derived from the DNA, and the V and J assignments and clone size from that table. The sample comprises about 51,000 clones, 82% of which are singletons, and around 14% rests with the top ten.

The sample taken for sequencing was peripheral blood. The chain combines TRBV30 with TRBJ1-1; 7 nucleotides align to TRBD1. The receptor was derived from a human donor with acute or convalescent COVID-19. The donor label of this sample is uncertain. In nucleotides, the CDR3 is TGTGCCTGGAGTGTACCTCGTTTTAGGAGGGGGCCGATGAACACTGAAGCTTTCTTT. The encoded protein is CAWSVPRFRRGPMNTEAFF.